This T cell receptor (beta chain) was captured by sequencing in a study of blood T cell repertoires in COVID-19. On the study more broadly: There were acute and convalescent COVID-19 samples, and they came from the United States, Italy and Spain. The cDNA or gDNA used as material had been derived from T cells, B-cell-depleted T cells, or PBMCs.

In its sample, this clone was seen once. Sequencing used immunoSEQ multiplex PCR; TCRdb keeps in-frame clones, though not all of them. The sample gives over 200,000 clones, roughly 87% of which show up once; 1.9% is in the top ten. The V gene lost 4 bases and the J gene lost 1 base, with 13 bases spanning the gap. This CDR3 comprises 15 residues. CDR1 and CDR2 (germline): MGHRA, YSYEKL. This receptor was identified in a man aged 35 to 55 with active or convalescent COVID-19. This chain uses TRBV4-1 with TRBJ1-1; unclear D gene. Sequencing was carried out using peripheral blood. The CDR3 DNA follows: TGCGCCAGCAGCCTACTACGAGAGTCGAACACTGAAGCTTTCTTT. Its protein product is CASSLLRESNTEAFF.